This TCR beta chain stems from a study of cytomegalovirus exposure and HLA in healthy donors. The sample holds a few counts of this clone. A multiplex PCR was run with 60 Vbeta primers and 13 Jbeta primers. Generated by immunoSEQ multiplex PCR, the TCRdb table keeps only in-frame clones and is missing some. Of over 100,000 clones in the sample, 60% to 85% were seen once. The CDR3 covers 14 residues. The germline CDR1 and CDR2 sequences are GTSNPN and SVGIG (reference sequence). V was clipped by 2 bases and J by 5 bases, with 15 bases between them. The chain joins TRBV30 to TRBJ1-1; a possible D gene is TRBD1 (5 bases). The receptor's source is a female donor in good health and CMV-seropositive. Sequenced material: PBMCs. The CDR3 protein is CAWSRSDSRTEAFF. The CDR3 nucleotides are TGTGCCTGGAGTCGTTCAGACAGTCGGACTGAAGCTTTCTTT. Full variable domain (remainder filled in from reference TRBV30 and TRBJ1-1): SQTIHQWPATLVQPVGSPLSLECTVEGTSNPNLYWYRQAAGRGLQLLFYSVGIGQISSEVPQNLSASRPQDRQFILSSKKLLLSDSGFYLCAWSRSDSRTEAFFGQGTRLTVV.